Listed below are T cell receptor beta chains from one sample, sequenced in a study of regulatory T cells in long-lasting Graves disease. Each CDR3 protein is one row after TCRdb ran MiXCR on the multiplex PCR reads. The profile shows 300,000 to 400,000 distinct CDR3 sequences, 16% of them singletons. These data are also associated with another study on T cells in Graves' hyperthyroidism and ophthalmopathy.

This material consisted of peripheral blood mononuclear cells (PBMCs), taken at new diagnosis, from a patient treated with antithyroid drugs. These receptors all stem from a man in his forties or fifties with Graves disease. Both conserved end residues are part of each CDR3. The D gene is left open where the match is weak. Size is stated for part of the rows, as once, few or many counts, or as a class when the clone is expanded.

J gene	V gene	clone size	D gene	CDR3 DNA	CDR3 protein
TRBJ2-3	TRBV5-1	many	TRBD2	TGCGCCAGCAGCTTAGAGCGGGGGGGCCTTTCAAATACGCAGTATTTT	CASSLERGGLSNTQYF
TRBJ1-2	TRBV7-9	many	-	TGTGCCAGCAGCCCGAGCGTACAGACAAACTATGGCTACACCTTC	CASSPSVQTNYGYTF
TRBJ2-7	TRBV12-3/TRBV12-4	few	-	TGTGCCAGCAGTTTCTCTCATACCTACGAGCAGTACTTC	CASSFSHTYEQYF
TRBJ2-1	TRBV11-2	few	-	TGTGCCAGCAGCGCCCCGGATATCTCCTACAATGAGCAGTTCTTC	CASSAPDISYNEQFF
TRBJ1-2	TRBV10-3	many	-	TGTGCCATCAGTGAGTACAGGGAGGACTATGGCTACACCTTC	CAISEYREDYGYTF
TRBJ2-7	TRBV20-1	few	TRBD2	TGCAGTGCTGAGGGGACTATCTACGAGCAGTACTTC	CSAEGTIYEQYF
TRBJ2-7	TRBV4-2	many	-	TGTGCCAGCAGCCAAGAGGTTTTGGGTGCCTACGAGCAGTACTTC	CASSQEVLGAYEQYF
TRBJ2-3	TRBV6-1	many	TRBD2	TGTGCCAGCAGCCGTGCTGGGGCTAGCGGGGTCCCAGATACGCAGTATTTT	CASSRAGASGVPDTQYF
TRBJ2-7	TRBV27	many	-	TGTGCCAGCAGGCCGGTCATGGCGTCCACCTACGAGCAGTACTTC	CASRPVMASTYEQYF
TRBJ1-6	TRBV6-1	many	-	TGTGCCAGCAGGGACTTCCCGAGCTCCTATAATTCACCCCTCCACTTT	CASRDFPSSYNSPLHF
TRBJ1-5	TRBV6-5	many	TRBD1	TGTGCCAGCAGTTACTACAGGGGTAGCAATCAGCCCCAGCATTTT	CASSYYRGSNQPQHF
TRBJ2-4	TRBV5-1	few	-	TGCGCCAGCAGCTTGGCCAGGGAGCACATTCAGTACTTC	CASSLAREHIQYF
TRBJ1-6	TRBV28	many	-	TGTGCCAGCAGTTCAACAGGGTCCAATTCACCCCTCCACTTT	CASSSTGSNSPLHF
TRBJ1-1	TRBV7-2	many	-	TGTGCCAGCGGCGGCCCCCGGATGAACACTGAAGCTTTCTTT	CASGGPRMNTEAFF
TRBJ2-7	TRBV27	-	-	TGTGCCAGCCTCCCCCGCAGGGGGGGACCCCAGTCCGAGCAGTACTTC	CASLPRRGGPQSEQYF
TRBJ2-5	TRBV12-3/TRBV12-4	many	TRBD1	TGTGCCAGCAGTGGGGGGACAGGGCAAGAGACCCAGTACTTC	CASSGGTGQETQYF
TRBJ2-3	TRBV30	few	-	TGTGCCTGGAGACCCCCAGCCACAGATACGCAGTATTTT	CAWRPPATDTQYF
TRBJ2-7	TRBV4-1	-	-	TGCGCCAGCAGCAGGGACACGAACTCCTACGAGCAGTACTTC	CASSRDTNSYEQYF
TRBJ2-5	TRBV10-3	many	-	TGTGCCATCAGTCGGACCAATGAGGGGGAGACCCAGTACTTC	CAISRTNEGETQYF
TRBJ2-7	TRBV2	many	-	TGTGCCAGCAGTGAAGTAGTTTCGGGCTACGAGCAGTACTTC	CASSEVVSGYEQYF
TRBJ2-7	TRBV9	many	-	TGTGCCAGCAGCGTGGGACTTAACTACGAGCAGTACTTC	CASSVGLNYEQYF
TRBJ2-7	TRBV6-2/TRBV6-3	many	-	TGTGCCAGCAGTTACAGAGGCCAGGGATGGCAGTACTTC	CASSYRGQGWQYF
TRBJ2-5	TRBV10-3	many	-	TGTGCCATCAAGGGCCCAATGGGGACCCAGTACTTC	CAIKGPMGTQYF
TRBJ1-5	TRBV7-2	many	-	TGTGCCAGCAGCTTAGACCGGAGCAATCAGCCCCAGCATTTT	CASSLDRSNQPQHF
TRBJ2-7	TRBV28	many	TRBD1	TGTGCCAGCAGTTTGACAGGGGGCCTCGGGGAGCAGTACTTC	CASSLTGGLGEQYF
TRBJ1-1	TRBV2	many	TRBD1	TGTGCCAGCACCAGGGACAGGGGTGGACTAAACACTGAAGCTTTCTTT	CASTRDRGGLNTEAFF
TRBJ2-7	TRBV20-1	many	-	TGCAGTGCTAGAGGTCCAGACTCGTCGTACGAGCAGTACTTC	CSARGPDSSYEQYF
TRBJ2-2	TRBV5-1	many	TRBD1	TGTGCCAGCAGCCGGGACAGACCCAACACCGGGGAGCTGTTTTTT	CASSRDRPNTGELFF
TRBJ2-5	TRBV19	few	TRBD1	TGTGCCAGTGGGACAGGGAGGGCAGAGACCCAGTACTTC	CASGTGRAETQYF
TRBJ2-3	TRBV6-2/TRBV6-3	many	TRBD1	TGTGCCAGCAGAAGGACAGGGGGAATAGATACGCAGTATTTT	CASRRTGGIDTQYF
TRBJ2-5	TRBV28	many	TRBD1	TGTGCCAGCAGTCCCCCCGGGACAGAAAAAGAGACCCAGTACTTC	CASSPPGTEKETQYF
TRBJ2-7	TRBV30	many	TRBD1	TGTGCCTGGAGTGATCTACCGGGACAGGGGGCTTACGAGCAGTACTTC	CAWSDLPGQGAYEQYF
TRBJ1-2	TRBV20-1	-	-	TGCAGTGCTAGGCACCCAGCTAACTATGGCTACACCTTC	CSARHPANYGYTF
TRBJ1-2	TRBV4-1	-	TRBD1	TGCGCCAGCAGCCAGACGGGACAGGGGTATGGCTACACCTTC	CASSQTGQGYGYTF
TRBJ2-5	TRBV3-1	many	TRBD2	TGTGCCAGCAGCCAAACCGCTAGCGGGGGGGTAGAGACCCAGTACTTC	CASSQTASGGVETQYF
TRBJ1-2	TRBV2	many	TRBD1	TGTGCCAGCAGTCGGGACAGGGTGGACGATGGCTACACCTTC	CASSRDRVDDGYTF
TRBJ1-4	TRBV12-3/TRBV12-4	many	-	TGTGCCAGCAGTTTTTTGGGGGAAAAACTGTTTTTT	CASSFLGEKLFF
TRBJ2-1	TRBV20-1	-	-	TGCAGTGCTAGCGGGATCTTTTACAATGAGCAGTTCTTC	CSASGIFYNEQFF
TRBJ1-1	TRBV18	few	-	TGTGTCATCTCACCAGGCGGAGGGAGGGAAGCTTTCTTT	CVISPGGGREAFF
TRBJ1-4	TRBV11-3	-	TRBD1	TGTGCCAGCAGCGACGGTCCGGGACAGGGGTTCGAAAAACTGTTTTTT	CASSDGPGQGFEKLFF
TRBJ2-7	TRBV29-1	-	TRBD2	TGCAGCGTTGCCCCTAGCGGGGCGCCCGAGCAGTACTTC	CSVAPSGAPEQYF
TRBJ2-3	TRBV10-3	many	-	TGTGCCATCAGCTCTCTGCGGTGGGGGAAAGATACGCAGTATTTT	CAISSLRWGKDTQYF
TRBJ2-1	TRBV7-2	many	-	TGTGCCAGCAGCTCCTATGGGGGTAGCTCCTACAATGAGCAGTTCTTC	CASSSYGGSSYNEQFF
TRBJ2-7	TRBV6-1	few	TRBD2	TGTGCCAGCAGTAACCTAGCGGGGCCCTACGAGCAGTACTTC	CASSNLAGPYEQYF
TRBJ1-4	TRBV27	many	TRBD1	TGTGCCAGCAGTGGACAGGGACAGTATAATGAAAAACTGTTTTTT	CASSGQGQYNEKLFF
TRBJ2-2	TRBV20-1	many	-	TGCAGTGCACATTCAGGGGAGGGCACCGGGGAGCTGTTTTTT	CSAHSGEGTGELFF
TRBJ2-5	TRBV12-3/TRBV12-4	many	-	TGTGCCAGCAGTTTTAAGGGGTTTTTGAGAGAGACCCAGTACTTC	CASSFKGFLRETQYF
TRBJ2-7	TRBV20-1	many	-	TGCAGTGCTAGGGTCAGGGGCGGGGCTTCCTACGAGCAGTACTTC	CSARVRGGASYEQYF
TRBJ2-7	TRBV5-1	-	TRBD1	TGCGCCAGCAGCTTGGTTTCTCCCGGGACAGGGTCACACGAGCAGTACTTC	CASSLVSPGTGSHEQYF
TRBJ1-4	TRBV28	many	TRBD1	TGTGCCAGCAGACCCTTGACAGGGGCAGGCCAAAAACTGTTTTTT	CASRPLTGAGQKLFF
TRBJ1-2	TRBV4-1	few	-	TGCGCCAGCAGCCGGCGGGGGGTAGGCGGCTACACCTTC	CASSRRGVGGYTF
TRBJ2-5	TRBV20-1	many	TRBD2	TGCAGTGCTGGGGGGGAGAGTTCGTGGGAGACCCAGTACTTC	CSAGGESSWETQYF
TRBJ2-7	TRBV5-1	few	TRBD1	TGCGCCAGCAGCTTGGGCACCGTTGAGGGGGCGCGGCAGTACTTC	CASSLGTVEGARQYF
TRBJ2-1	TRBV12-3/TRBV12-4	-	-	TGTGCCAGCGGTATGCGGGTTCGGGGGAGAAGGAATGAGCAGTTCTTC	CASGMRVRGRRNEQFF
TRBJ1-6	TRBV4-1	few	-	TGCGCCAGCAGCCAAGACCCCAGGGGTCGGGATAATTCACCCCTCCACTTT	CASSQDPRGRDNSPLHF
TRBJ2-7	TRBV6-2/TRBV6-3	-	-	TGTGCCAGCAGTTCCTCCCTCGTGGGCCACGAGCAGTACTTC	CASSSSLVGHEQYF
TRBJ2-7	TRBV29-1	many	TRBD1	TGCAGCGCGTGGGACAGACCCTACGAGCAGTACTTC	CSAWDRPYEQYF
TRBJ2-3	TRBV29-1	many	-	TGCAGCGTTGGGGTTTCAGGGTCAGATACGCAGTATTTT	CSVGVSGSDTQYF
TRBJ2-3	TRBV6-1	many	-	TGTGCCAGCAGTATAAGACAGGGGAGGGGCACAGATACGCAGTATTTT	CASSIRQGRGTDTQYF